This entry is about one TCR beta chain. Its target is not known. This sample is part of a study of naive and memory T cell subsets. Study conclusions and caveats: A clonotype means one alpha or beta sequence, not an alpha/beta pair. Possibly reflecting memory cells re-expressing CD45RA, a few larger clonotypes occurred in naive repertoires, especially CD8.

Two oligonucleotides, mixed equimolar, formed the beta constant-region primer covering TRBC1 and TRBC2. The ligated cDNA underwent four PCR rounds using SP2 and nested alpha and beta constant-region primers. The cDNA 3' end received a ligated single-stranded oligonucleotide carrying the SP2 primer and a 12-nucleotide UMI. TCRdb recomputed calls from the UMI-ligation and nested PCR reads with MiXCR, one row per CDR3 protein. The table lists roughly 140,000 distinct CDR3 sequences, 15% to 25% of them singletons. Sequencing was performed on naive CD8+ T cells from blood. The sequence was obtained from a human donor in good health.

The CDR3 sequence: CASSIPNQPQHF. DNA for the CDR3: TGTGCCAGTAGTATTCCGAATCAGCCCCAGCATTTT. This chain joins TRBV19 and TRBJ1-5, with no clear D. V lost 3 bases to trimming and J lost 4 bases, with 4 bases between them. CDR1 and CDR2 (germline): LNHDA, SQIVND (reference sequence). The CDR3 totals 12 residues.